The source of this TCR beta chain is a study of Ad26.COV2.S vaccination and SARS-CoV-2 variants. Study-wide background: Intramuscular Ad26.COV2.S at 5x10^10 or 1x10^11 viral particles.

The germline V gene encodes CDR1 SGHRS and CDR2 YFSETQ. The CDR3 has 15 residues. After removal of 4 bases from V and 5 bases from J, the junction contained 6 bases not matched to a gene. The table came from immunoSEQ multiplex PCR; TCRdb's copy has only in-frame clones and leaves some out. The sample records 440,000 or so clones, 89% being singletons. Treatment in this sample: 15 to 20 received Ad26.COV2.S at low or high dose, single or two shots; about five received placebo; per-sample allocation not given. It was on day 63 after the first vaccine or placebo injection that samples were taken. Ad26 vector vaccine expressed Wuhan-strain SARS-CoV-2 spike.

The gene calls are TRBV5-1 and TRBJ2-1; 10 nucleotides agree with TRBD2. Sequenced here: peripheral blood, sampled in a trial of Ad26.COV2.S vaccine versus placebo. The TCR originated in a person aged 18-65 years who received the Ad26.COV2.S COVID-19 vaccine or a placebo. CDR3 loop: CASSPPSGSDNEQFF. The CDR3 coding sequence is TGCGCCAGCAGCCCCCCTAGCGGGAGTGACAATGAGCAGTTCTTC.